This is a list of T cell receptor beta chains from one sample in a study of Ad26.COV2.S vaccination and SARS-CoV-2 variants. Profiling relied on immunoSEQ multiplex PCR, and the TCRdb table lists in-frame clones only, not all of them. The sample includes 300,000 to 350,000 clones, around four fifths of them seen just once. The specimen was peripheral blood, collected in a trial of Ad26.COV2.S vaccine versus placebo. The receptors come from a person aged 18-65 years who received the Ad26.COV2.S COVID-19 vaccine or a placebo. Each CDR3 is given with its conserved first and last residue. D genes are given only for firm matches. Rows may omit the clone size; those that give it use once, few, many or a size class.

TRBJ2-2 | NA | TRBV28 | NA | TGTGCCAGCAGTACCCCCTCGACTGGGGAGCTGTTTTTT | CASSTPSTGELFF
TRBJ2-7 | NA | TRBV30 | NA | TGTGCCTGGAGTTCGACCTACGAGCAGTACTTC | CAWSSTYEQYF
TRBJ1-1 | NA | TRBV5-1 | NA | TGCGCCAGCAGCCATCCGACGAACACTGAAGCTTTCTTT | CASSHPTNTEAFF
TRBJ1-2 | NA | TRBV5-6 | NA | TGTGCCAGCAGCTACGAACCAGGGTTCGTGCGCTATGGCTACACCTTC | CASSYEPGFVRYGYTF
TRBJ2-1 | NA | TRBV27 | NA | TGTGCCAGCAGTCCCTCCGGGACGCTTAGACACAATGAGCAGTTCTTC | CASSPSGTLRHNEQFF
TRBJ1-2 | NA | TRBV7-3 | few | TGTGCCAGCAGCTCCAGAGGGGGGAAAGGATATGGCTACACCTTC | CASSSRGGKGYGYTF
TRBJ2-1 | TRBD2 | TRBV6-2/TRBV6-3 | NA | TGTGCCAGCAGTCACACTAGCGGGGTCGATGAGCAGTTCTTC | CASSHTSGVDEQFF
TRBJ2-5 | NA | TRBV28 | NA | TGTGCCAGCAGTTTGGGTTCGCGGAGGGGACAGTGGCCCCAAGAGACCCAGTACTTC | CASSLGSRRGQWPQETQYF
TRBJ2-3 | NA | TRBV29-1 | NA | TGCAGCGTTGAGGGCCCGGGTGCGGATACGCAGTATTTT | CSVEGPGADTQYF
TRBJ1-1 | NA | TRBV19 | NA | TGTGCCAGTAGTATTCGTCAGATGAACACTGAAGCTTTCTTT | CASSIRQMNTEAFF
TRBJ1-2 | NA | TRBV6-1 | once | TGTGCCAGCAGTGAAGGCCCGGGGAATGGCTACACCTTC | CASSEGPGNGYTF
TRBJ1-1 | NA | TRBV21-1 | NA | TGTGCCAGCAGCGCCACCCCCGGGACAGGGGAAGGGTACACTGAAGCTTTCTTT | CASSATPGTGEGYTEAFF
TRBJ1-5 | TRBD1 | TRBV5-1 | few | TGCGCCAGCAGCCTGGAGGGACAGGGTGGTCAGCCCCAGCATTTT | CASSLEGQGGQPQHF
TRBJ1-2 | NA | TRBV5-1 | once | TGCGCCAGCAGTCCGACAGAATCTAACTATGGCTACACCTTC | CASSPTESNYGYTF
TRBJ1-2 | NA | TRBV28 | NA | TGTGCCAGCAGTTATTCTGGGGGCGAATACTATGGCTACACCTTC | CASSYSGGEYYGYTF
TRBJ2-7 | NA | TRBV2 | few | TGTGCCAGCAGTCAGAGGGACGAGCAGTACTTC | CASSQRDEQYF
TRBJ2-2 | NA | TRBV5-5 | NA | TGTGCCAGCAGGTTGGGGCTCGGGTCCGGGGAGCTGTTTTTT | CASRLGLGSGELFF
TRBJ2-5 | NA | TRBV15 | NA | TGTGCCACCAGCAGAGGGGGCAGTCAAGAGACCCAGTACTTC | CATSRGGSQETQYF
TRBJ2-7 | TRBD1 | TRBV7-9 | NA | TGTGCCACCTACCGTAGTGGACAGGGATCCTACGAGCAGTACTTC | CATYRSGQGSYEQYF
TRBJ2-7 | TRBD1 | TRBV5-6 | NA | TGTGCCAGCAGCAGAATGACAGGGGCCCCTCGAGAGCAGTACTTC | CASSRMTGAPREQYF
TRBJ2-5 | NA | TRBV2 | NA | TGTGCCAGCAGTGATCACCACAGGGAGATAGAGGAGACCCAGTACTTC | CASSDHHREIEETQYF
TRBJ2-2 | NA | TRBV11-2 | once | TGTGCCAGCAGCCTTTATGGGGGTAGAACCGGGGAGCTGTTTTTT | CASSLYGGRTGELFF
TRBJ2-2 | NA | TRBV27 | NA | TGTGCCAGCAGTTTATGGGGGGCCGGGGAGCTGTTTTTT | CASSLWGAGELFF
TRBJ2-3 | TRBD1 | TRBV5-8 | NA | TGTGCGCGGAGAGGGGGCGCAGATACGCAGTATTTT | CARRGGADTQYF
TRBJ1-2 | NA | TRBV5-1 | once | TGCGCCAGCAGTAGCCAGGGAGGTCTAAGCTATGGCTACACCTTC | CASSSQGGLSYGYTF
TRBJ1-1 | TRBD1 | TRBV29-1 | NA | TGCAGCGTTGGCTGGGACAGGGGGACTGAAGCTTTCTTT | CSVGWDRGTEAFF